These 9 T cell receptor beta chains came from one sample sequenced in a study of cytomegalovirus exposure and HLA in healthy donors. Primers: 60 Vbeta forward and 13 Jbeta reverse. Profiling relied on immunoSEQ multiplex PCR, and the TCRdb table lists in-frame clones only, not all of them. The sample contains over 150,000 clones, approximately 80% of which appear only once. Specimen: PBMCs. All receptors come from a woman aged 25-40 years in good health and CMV-seropositive.

This clone was detected a few times. CDR3 loop: CASSQSGGPYTDTQYF. For the CDR3, the DNA is TGTGCCAGTAGTCAGAGCGGGGGGCCGTACACAGATACGCAGTATTTT. The V gene is TRBV19, the J gene TRBJ2-3; 9 nucleotides match TRBD2. CDR3 size: 16 residues. The ends lost 5 bases at V and 2 bases at J; junction bases unmatched: 8. Per the germline V gene, CDR1 is LNHDA and CDR2 is SQIVND (reference sequence).

V is TRBV5-8 and J is TRBJ2-7; D is undetermined. V gave up 0 bases and J gave up 0 bases, with 7 bases separating them. CDR3 length equals 14 residues. Germline values: CDR1 SGHTS, CDR2 YDEGEE. The CDR3 spells CASSLVSSSYEQYF. CDR3 coding DNA: TGTGCCAGCAGCTTGGTTTCCAGCTCCTACGAGCAGTACTTC.

This rearrangement joins TRBV10-3 to TRBJ2-7; TRBD2 aligns across 8 bases. Germline V gene data show CDR1 as ENHRY and CDR2 as SYGVKD. J gave up 2 bases and V 2 bases, and 8 bases lay outside the gene matches. This CDR3 contains 16 residues. The CDR3 DNA is TGTGCCATCAGTGAGACGACTAGCGAAATTACCTACGAGCAGTACTTC. It specifies CAISETTSEITYEQYF.

The J gene is TRBJ1-1, the V gene TRBV30, with a weak D call TRBD1 (6 bases). The length of the CDR3 is 13 residues. Germline values: CDR1 GTSNPN, CDR2 SVGIG (reference sequence). V was cut by 4 bases and J by 8 bases, with 17 bases left in between. DNA of the CDR3: TGTGCCTGGAAACAAATGGGGGCCTTAGAAGCTTTCTTT. Translating gives CAWKQMGALEAFF. The whole variable domain, filled in from reference TRBV30 and TRBJ1-1, reads SQTIHQWPATLVQPVGSPLSLECTVEGTSNPNLYWYRQAAGRGLQLLFYSVGIGQISSEVPQNLSASRPQDRQFILSSKKLLLSDSGFYLCAWKQMGALEAFFGQGTRLTVV.

The chain combines TRBV10-3 with TRBJ2-7, with 14 bases fitting TRBD2. Per the germline V gene, CDR1 is ENHRY and CDR2 is SYGVKD. V trimming: 2 bases; J trimming: 0 bases; junction bases outside the gene matches: 6. This CDR3 is built from 18 residues. The CDR3: CAISEIGTSGGISYEQYF. The CDR3 nucleotides are TGTGCCATCAGTGAGATAGGGACTAGCGGGGGAATCTCCTACGAGCAGTACTTC.

V gene TRBV6-5 combines with J gene TRBJ1-1; D not certain. V was shortened by 0 bases and J by 3 bases, with 8 bases between the two germline ends. Per germline, CDR1 MNHEY and CDR2 SVGAGI. CDR3 length equals 14 residues. The CDR3 reads CASSYSEGHTEAFF. CDR3 DNA: TGTGCCAGCAGTTACTCGGAGGGCCACACTGAAGCTTTCTTT.

The rearrangement links TRBV6-6 to TRBJ1-6; 9 bases fit TRBD1. This CDR3 has 13 amino acids. The trim removed 6 bases at V and 7 bases at J, leaving 1 base unmatched. CDR1 is MNHNY and CDR2 is SVGAGI in the germline V gene (reference sequence). The CDR3 here is CASRDRGNSPLHF. DNA of the CDR3: TGTGCCAGCAGGGACAGGGGAAATTCACCCCTCCACTTT.

V usage is TRBV6-5 and J usage is TRBJ1-2, with 8 bases fitting TRBD1. Trimming cost V 7 bases and J 6 bases; bases outside gene matches: 10. The CDR3 consists of 14 residues. From germline, CDR1 is MNHEY and CDR2 SVGAGI. In DNA form, the CDR3 reads TGTGCCAGCAAAAGTTTGACAGGGGATGATGGCTACACCTTC. Translating it yields CASKSLTGDDGYTF.

The chain links TRBV10-2 to TRBJ2-5; 8 bases agree with TRBD2. Germline values: CDR1 WSHSY, CDR2 SAAADI. V shed 3 bases, J shed 5 bases, and the junction held 5 bases outside the gene matches. CDR3 size: 14 residues. In DNA, the CDR3 is TGCGCCAGCAGTGACCGGGGGGGCCGCGAGACCCAGTACTTC. This encodes CASSDRGGRETQYF.